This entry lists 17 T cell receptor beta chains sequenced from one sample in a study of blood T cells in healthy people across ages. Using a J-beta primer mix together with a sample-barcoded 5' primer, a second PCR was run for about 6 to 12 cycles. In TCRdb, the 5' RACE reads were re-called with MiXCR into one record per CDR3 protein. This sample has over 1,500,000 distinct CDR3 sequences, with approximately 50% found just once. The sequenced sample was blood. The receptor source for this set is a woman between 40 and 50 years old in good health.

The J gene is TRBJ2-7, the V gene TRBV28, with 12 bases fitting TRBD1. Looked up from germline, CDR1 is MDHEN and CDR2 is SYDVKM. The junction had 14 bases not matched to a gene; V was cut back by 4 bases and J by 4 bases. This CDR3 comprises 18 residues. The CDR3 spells CASSSVPGQGAKLYEQYF. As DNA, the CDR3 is TGTGCCAGCAGTTCCGTCCCGGGACAGGGGGCTAAGCTGTACGAGCAGTACTTC.

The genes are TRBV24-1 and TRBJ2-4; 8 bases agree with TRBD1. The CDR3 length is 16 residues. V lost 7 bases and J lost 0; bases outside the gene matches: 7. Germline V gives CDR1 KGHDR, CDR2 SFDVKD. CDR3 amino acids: CATSSDRVLAKNIQYF. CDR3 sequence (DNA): TGTGCCACCAGCTCGGACAGGGTGTTAGCCAAAAACATTCAGTACTTC.

The CDR3 bases are TGTGCCAGCAGTTCAGGGGGGGCGGTTACTGAAGCTTTCTTT. Protein product: CASSSGGAVTEAFF. The rearrangement links TRBV6-5 to TRBJ1-1; 7 bases map to TRBD1. The CDR3 length is 14 residues. The trim removed 4 bases at V and 5 bases at J, leaving 7 bases unmatched. Germline CDR1 MNHEY, CDR2 SVGAGI.

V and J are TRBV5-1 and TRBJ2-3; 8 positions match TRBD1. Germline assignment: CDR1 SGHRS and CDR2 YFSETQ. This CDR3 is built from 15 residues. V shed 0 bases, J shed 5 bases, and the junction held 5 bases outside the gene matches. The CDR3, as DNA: TGCGCCAGCAGCTTGGCGGACAGGGCGAGAGATACGCAGTATTTT. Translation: CASSLADRARDTQYF.

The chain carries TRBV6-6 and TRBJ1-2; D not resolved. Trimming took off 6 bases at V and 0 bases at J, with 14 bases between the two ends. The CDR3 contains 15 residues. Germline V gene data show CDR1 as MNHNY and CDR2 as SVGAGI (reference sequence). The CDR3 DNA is TGTGCCAGCAGACCTCCCCGGGGATCTAACTATGGCTACACCTTC. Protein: CASRPPRGSNYGYTF.

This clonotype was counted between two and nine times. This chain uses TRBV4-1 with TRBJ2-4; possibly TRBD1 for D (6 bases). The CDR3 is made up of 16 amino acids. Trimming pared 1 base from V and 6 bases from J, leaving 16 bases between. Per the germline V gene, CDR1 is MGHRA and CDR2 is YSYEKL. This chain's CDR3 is CASSQGLQGHGNIQYF. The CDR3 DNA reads TGCGCCAGCAGCCAAGGGCTTCAGGGACACGGAAACATTCAGTACTTC.

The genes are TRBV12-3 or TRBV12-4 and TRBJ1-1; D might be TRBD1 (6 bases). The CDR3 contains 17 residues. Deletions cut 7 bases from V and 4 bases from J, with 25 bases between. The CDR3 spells CASIPWGPLATATEAFF. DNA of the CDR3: TGTGCCAGCATTCCCTGGGGGCCTTTAGCTACGGCCACTGAAGCTTTCTTT.

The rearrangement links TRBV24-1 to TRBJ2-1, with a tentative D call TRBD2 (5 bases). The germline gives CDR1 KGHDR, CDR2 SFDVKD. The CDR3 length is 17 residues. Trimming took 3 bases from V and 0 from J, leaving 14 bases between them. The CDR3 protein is CATSDTSVTSSYNEQFF. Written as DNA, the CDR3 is TGTGCCACCAGTGATACGAGCGTAACTAGCTCCTACAATGAGCAGTTCTTC.

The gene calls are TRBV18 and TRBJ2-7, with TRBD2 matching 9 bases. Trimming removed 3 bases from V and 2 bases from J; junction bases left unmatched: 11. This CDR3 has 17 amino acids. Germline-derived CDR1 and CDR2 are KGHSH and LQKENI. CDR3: CASSPPKGGLAPYEQYF. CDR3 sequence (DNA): TGTGCCAGCTCACCGCCAAAGGGGGGACTAGCCCCCTACGAGCAGTACTTC.

The CDR3, as DNA: TGCAGCGTGCTTCCGGCGAGCACAGATACGCAGTATTTT. It yields the protein CSVLPASTDTQYF. The genes are TRBV29-1 and TRBJ2-3; D gene unclear. The V gene's germline CDR1 is SQVTM and CDR2 ANQGSEA. Trimming took 6 bases from V and 0 from J, leaving 10 bases between them. This CDR3 is 13 amino acids long.

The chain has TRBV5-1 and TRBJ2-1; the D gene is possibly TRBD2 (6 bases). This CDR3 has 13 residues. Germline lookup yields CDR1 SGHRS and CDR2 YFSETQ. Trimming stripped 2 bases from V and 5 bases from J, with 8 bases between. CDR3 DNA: TGCGCCAGCAGCTTTCCGGGGGACAATGAGCAGTTCTTC. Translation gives CASSFPGDNEQFF.

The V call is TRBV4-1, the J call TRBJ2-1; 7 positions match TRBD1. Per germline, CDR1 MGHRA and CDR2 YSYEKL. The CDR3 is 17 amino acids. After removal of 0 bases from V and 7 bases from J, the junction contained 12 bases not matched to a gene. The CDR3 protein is CASSQDPTGLGPNEQFF. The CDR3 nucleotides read TGCGCCAGCAGCCAAGATCCGACAGGGTTGGGCCCGAATGAGCAGTTCTTC.

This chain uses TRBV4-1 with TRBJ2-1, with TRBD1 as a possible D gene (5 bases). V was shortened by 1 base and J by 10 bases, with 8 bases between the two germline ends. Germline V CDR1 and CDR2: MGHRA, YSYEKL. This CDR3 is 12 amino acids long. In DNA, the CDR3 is TGCGCCAGCAGCCAAGGCCCAGGGGAGCAGTTCTTC. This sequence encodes CASSQGPGEQFF.

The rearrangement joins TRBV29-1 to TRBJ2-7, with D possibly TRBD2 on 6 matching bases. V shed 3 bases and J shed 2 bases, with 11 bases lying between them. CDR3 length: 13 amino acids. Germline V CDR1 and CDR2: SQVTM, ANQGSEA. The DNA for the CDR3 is TGCAGCGTTGACGGGGGAGGAACCTACGAGCAGTACTTC. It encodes CSVDGGGTYEQYF.

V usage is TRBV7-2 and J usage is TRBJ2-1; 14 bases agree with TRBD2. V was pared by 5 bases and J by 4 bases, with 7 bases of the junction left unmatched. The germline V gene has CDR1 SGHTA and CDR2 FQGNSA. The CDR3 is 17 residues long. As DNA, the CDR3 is TGTGCCAGCAGCGGGGGGACTAGCGGGGGTTTTTACAATGAGCAGTTCTTC. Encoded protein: CASSGGTSGGFYNEQFF.

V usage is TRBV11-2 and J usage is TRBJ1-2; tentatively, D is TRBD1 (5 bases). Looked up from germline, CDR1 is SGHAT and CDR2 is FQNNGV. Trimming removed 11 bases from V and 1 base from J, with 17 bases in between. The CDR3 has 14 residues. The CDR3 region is CAGHWGAVNYGYTF. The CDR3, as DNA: TGTGCCGGTCACTGGGGCGCGGTTAACTATGGCTACACCTTC.

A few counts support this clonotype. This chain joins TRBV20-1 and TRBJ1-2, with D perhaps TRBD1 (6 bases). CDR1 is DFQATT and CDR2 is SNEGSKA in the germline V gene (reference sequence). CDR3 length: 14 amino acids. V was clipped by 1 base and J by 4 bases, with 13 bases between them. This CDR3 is CSARGRGAFYGYTF. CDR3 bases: TGCAGTGCTAGAGGGAGGGGGGCGTTCTATGGCTACACCTTC.